This T cell receptor beta chain was recorded in a study of CD8 T cells in Susac syndrome. With random hexamers, reverse transcription was performed on about 0.45 to 1 ug of RNA. TCRdb analysed the immunoSEQ multiplex PCR reads with MiXCR anew, one entry per CDR3 protein. The table includes 120,000 or so distinct CDR3 sequences, about 94% detected once. This TCR was recovered from a human donor with Susac syndrome. Sequencing input: CD8+ T cells from PBMCs.

This CDR3 is CSATDRQETQYF. CDR3 sequence (DNA): TGCAGTGCTACTGACAGACAAGAGACCCAGTACTTC. This rearrangement joins TRBV20-1 to TRBJ2-5; D is perhaps TRBD1 (5 bases). Trimming removed 4 bases from V and 2 bases from J, with 8 bases in between. In germline, CDR1 is DFQATT, CDR2 SNEGSKA (reference sequence). CDR3 length equals 12 residues.